These 10 T cell receptor beta chains came from one sample sequenced in a study. TCRdb ran MiXCR on the RT-PCR reads and lists one entry per CDR3 protein. Here the sample spans almost 700,000 distinct CDR3 sequences, 13% to 15% being singletons. Input material: memory CD4+ T cells from blood. The receptor set was obtained from a female donor in good health, serving as a healthy control.

This clonotype showed up many times. The chain carries TRBV30 and TRBJ1-3, with a possible D match to TRBD1 (5 bases). The CDR3 is made up of 13 amino acids. V was cut by 8 bases and J by 3 bases, with 14 bases left in between. Germline V CDR1 and CDR2: GTSNPN, SVGIG (reference sequence). CDR3 bases: TGTGCCGGGACTCCCCCCCATGGAAACACCATATATTTT. This encodes CAGTPPHGNTIYF.

This clonotype was picked up a small number of times. This sequence joins TRBV4-3 and TRBJ2-1; 9 bases agree with TRBD1. Trimming at V came to 3 bases and at J to 2 bases, leaving 5 bases not matched to a gene. The CDR3 covers 16 residues. The germline V gene has CDR1 LGHNA and CDR2 YSLEER. CDR3 protein: CASSHYGQGTYNEQFF. CDR3 in DNA: TGCGCCAGCAGCCATTACGGACAGGGGACCTACAATGAGCAGTTCTTC.

This clonotype appeared many times. This rearrangement joins TRBV27 to TRBJ2-5, with D uncertain. The germline V and J ends were trimmed by 6 bases and 2 bases, with 13 bases remaining between them. CDR1 MNHEY and CDR2 SMNVEV come from the germline V gene (reference sequence). The CDR3 runs to 14 residues. The CDR3: CASSPNRWQETQYF. The CDR3 nucleotides are TGTGCCAGCAGCCCGAATCGGTGGCAAGAGACCCAGTACTTC.

This sequence joins TRBV6-2 or TRBV6-3 and TRBJ2-2; D is perhaps TRBD2 (6 bases). This CDR3 is 16 amino acids long. CDR1 is MNHEY and CDR2 is SVGEGT in the germline V gene. The ends were cut back, 6 bases at V and 0 bases at J, with 14 bases in the middle. The CDR3 DNA is TGTGCCAGCAGACCGGCCTGGGGGGCGAACACCGGGGAGCTGTTTTTT. The encoded protein is CASRPAWGANTGELFF.

A word on this clonotype: Possible read error: a much larger clone is one base away. The genes are TRBV9 and TRBJ1-6, with TRBD1 as a possible D gene (6 bases). Germline CDR1 and CDR2: SGDLS and YYNGEE. The CDR3 spans 16 residues. The germline V and J ends were trimmed by 0 bases and 10 bases, with 17 bases remaining between them. CDR3 protein: CASSVATGGWDSPLHF. As DNA, the CDR3 is TGTGCCAGCAGCGTAGCTACGGGGGGCTGGGACTCACCCCTCCACTTT.

This clonotype occurred many times. The CDR3 coding sequence is TGCGCCAGCAGTGATCGAAGGGTCCAAGAGACCCAGTACTTC. It specifies CASSDRRVQETQYF. The rearrangement uses TRBV10-1 and TRBJ2-5, with D unclear. This CDR3 comprises 14 residues. V lost 3 bases, J lost 1 base, and 9 bases lay in between. The germline V gene encodes CDR1 WNHNN and CDR2 SYGVQD (reference sequence).

This clonotype has a count of ten or more. V is TRBV20-1 and J is TRBJ1-1; D ambiguous. Trimming took 5 bases from V and 2 from J, leaving 15 bases between them. This CDR3 region has 14 residues. Germline V CDR1 and CDR2: DFQATT, SNEGSKA (reference sequence). The CDR3 DNA is TGCAGTGCTCGCCCGGCGGGGTTCAACACTGAAGCTTTCTTT. As protein: CSARPAGFNTEAFF.

This clonotype appeared many times. This rearrangement joins TRBV12-3 or TRBV12-4 to TRBJ2-1; D remains ambiguous. CDR3 length: 13 residues. The V end lost 5 bases, the J end lost 4 bases, and 9 bases lay between the germline ends. CDR3 amino acids: CASSPIGYNEQFF. The CDR3 DNA reads TGTGCCAGCAGTCCAATCGGTTACAATGAGCAGTTCTTC.

The V gene is TRBV11-2, the J gene TRBJ2-5; 9 nucleotides line up with TRBD1. The CDR3 totals 15 residues. Germline loops: CDR1 SGHAT, CDR2 FQNNGV. V lost 6 bases to trimming and J lost 4 bases; unmatched junction nucleotides: 9. The chain's CDR3 is CASRQRQGVGETQYF. The CDR3 DNA follows: TGTGCCAGCAGGCAAAGACAGGGGGTGGGAGAGACCCAGTACTTC.

The chain joins TRBV15 to TRBJ2-6; D not certain. Germline V lookup: CDR1 LNHNV, CDR2 YYDKDF (reference sequence). The CDR3 is 15 residues long. Deletions cut 5 bases from V and 4 bases from J, with 12 bases between. The CDR3 protein is CATSRSESGANVLTF. DNA for the CDR3: TGTGCCACCAGCCGTTCAGAGTCCGGGGCCAACGTCCTGACTTTC.